This T cell receptor (beta chain) comes out of a study of a mutant IDH1 vaccine in newly diagnosed glioma. Study-level background: The treated population exhibited a male proportion of around 62%, a female proportion of about 38%, and a mean age of approximately 41 years. Before enrollment, patients got radiotherapy alone, temozolomide alone, or mostly the combination. The study's findings and limits: Vaccine-induced responses were seen in less than 95% of patients, spanning several MHC alleles.

Time point noted: baseline, week 1 (first vaccination visit). Indicated treatment: pre-vaccination baseline after standard-of-care therapy. There were new WHO grade 3 or 4 astrocytomas in the donors, and these were IDH1-mutant and ATRX-lost. Worth noting for this clone: The antigen is not known. The junction does not match germline at one end; this may be a read error.

Here immunoSEQ multiplex PCR was the method, and the copy in TCRdb shows in-frame clones only, minus some. The profile covers about 98,000 clones, with approximately 90% appearing a single time and roughly 0.6% taken by the ten largest. CDR1 is SSHAT and CDR2 is FNYEAQ in the germline V gene (reference sequence). There are 17 residues in the CDR3. The J gene is TRBJ1-1, the V gene TRBV7-7, with a weak D call TRBD1 (5 bases). Sequences were derived from PBMCs, sampled from a glioma patient treated with radiotherapy, temozolomide or both. The TCR comes from a woman aged 50 to 60 with glioma. In nucleotides, the CDR3 is TGTGCTAGCAGCTTAGTTTTGCCAGGGAGGCTGAACACTGAAGCTTTCTTT. Amino acids: CASSLVLPGRLNTEAFF.